What follows is one T cell receptor (beta chain) and its context. The target antigen is unknown. The CDR3 length is 16 residues. V was trimmed by 2 bases and J by 6 bases, leaving 17 bases between them. CDR1 MDHEN and CDR2 SYDVKM come from the germline V gene. TCRdb's copy holds only in-frame clones and misses some; the assay was immunoSEQ multiplex PCR. The sample yields tens of thousands of clones, about 91% seen once. This record comes from a study of OX40 agonist ivuxolimab in advanced cancers. The overall study: Treatment received earlier with anti-PD-1, anti-PD-L1 or anti-CTLA-4 agents was allowed, and under 50% had some. Two cutaneous melanoma patients and one hepatocellular carcinoma patient, three in all, had partial responses. Broader study findings: The study observed clonal expansion of CD4+ and CD8+ blood T cells by week 6 at 0.1 to 3.0 mg/kg.

The chain has TRBV28 and TRBJ1-5; possible D gene TRBD1, 6 bases. This receptor was taken from an adult with an advanced solid tumor such as melanoma, head and neck, liver or kidney cancer. The starting material was CD4+ or CD8+ T cells sorted from blood, obtained in a trial of the OX40 agonist ivuxolimab. CDR3 amino acids: CASSLEGTGGGQPQHF. In nucleotides, the CDR3 is TGTGCCAGCAGTTTAGAAGGTACTGGGGGCGGTCAGCCCCAGCATTTT.